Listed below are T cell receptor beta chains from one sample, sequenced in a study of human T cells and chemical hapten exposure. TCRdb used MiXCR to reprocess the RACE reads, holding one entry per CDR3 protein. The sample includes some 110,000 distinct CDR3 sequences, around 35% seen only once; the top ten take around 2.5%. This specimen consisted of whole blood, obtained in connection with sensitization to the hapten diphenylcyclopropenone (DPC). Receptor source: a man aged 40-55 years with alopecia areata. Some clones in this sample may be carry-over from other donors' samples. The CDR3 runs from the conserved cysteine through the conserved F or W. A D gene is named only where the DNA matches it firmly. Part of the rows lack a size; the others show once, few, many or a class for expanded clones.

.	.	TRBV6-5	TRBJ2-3	TGTGCCAGCCGGGACCGCACAGATACGCAGTATTTT	CASRDRTDTQYF
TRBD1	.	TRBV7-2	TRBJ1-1	TGTGCCAGCGGCTTACAGGGGTGGACTGAAGCTTTCTTT	CASGLQGWTEAFF
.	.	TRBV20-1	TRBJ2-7	TGCAGTGCTAGAGGCTCCCACTACGAGCAGTACTTC	CSARGSHYEQYF
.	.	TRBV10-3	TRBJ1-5	TGTGCCATCAGTGAACTGAGCAATCAGCCCCAGCATTTT	CAISELSNQPQHF
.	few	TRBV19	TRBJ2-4	TGTGCCAGTAGTCCGCAGGACAGAAACATTCAGTACTTC	CASSPQDRNIQYF
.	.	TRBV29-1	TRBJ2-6	TGCAGCGTGGACGGGGGCTCTGGGGCCAACGTCCTGACTTTC	CSVDGGSGANVLTF
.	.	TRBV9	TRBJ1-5	TGTGCCAGCAGCGTAGATGTGTGGTCGGGGACTAGCGGGAGGGCTCTCCCAAGGCAGCCCCAGCATTTT	CASSVDVWSGTSGRALPRQPQHF
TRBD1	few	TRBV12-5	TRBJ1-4	TGTGCTACCAAATTTGACAGGGGGAGTGAAAAACTGTTTTTT	CATKFDRGSEKLFF
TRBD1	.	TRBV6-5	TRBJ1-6	TGTGCCAGCAGTTACTCTAGGCAGGGGGCGACTCGTAATTCACCCCTCCACTTT	CASSYSRQGATRNSPLHF
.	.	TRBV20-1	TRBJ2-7	TGCAGTGCTAGAGGTACCGAGCCCGAGAGCTACTACGAGCAGTACTTC	CSARGTEPESYYEQYF
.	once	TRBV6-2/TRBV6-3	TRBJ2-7	TGTGCCAGCAGTTACTCGATGGGGAGCTCCTACGAGCAGTACTTC	CASSYSMGSSYEQYF
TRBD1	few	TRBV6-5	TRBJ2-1	TGTGCCAGCAGTTACCTCGACAGGGCTGCCAATGAGCAGTTCTTC	CASSYLDRAANEQFF
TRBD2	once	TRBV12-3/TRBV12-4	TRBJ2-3	TGTGCCAGCAGTACAGCGGGGGGCTTCTACACGCAGTATTTT	CASSTAGGFYTQYF
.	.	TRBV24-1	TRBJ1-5	TGTGCCACCAGTGACTTCAATCAGCCCCAGCATTTT	CATSDFNQPQHF
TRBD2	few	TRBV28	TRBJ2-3	TGTGCCAGCAGTTTATGGGCTAGCGGAACCACAGATACGCAGTATTTT	CASSLWASGTTDTQYF
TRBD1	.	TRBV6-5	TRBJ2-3	TGTGCCAGCACCCTGGGACAGTCTAGCACAGATACGCAGTATTTT	CASTLGQSSTDTQYF
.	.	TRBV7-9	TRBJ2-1	TGTGCCAGCAGCGCTCCAAGGGATGAGCAGTTCTTC	CASSAPRDEQFF
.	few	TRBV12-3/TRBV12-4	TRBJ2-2	TGTGCCAGCAGCTTCGGACAGTTAAACACCGGGGAGCTGTTTTTT	CASSFGQLNTGELFF
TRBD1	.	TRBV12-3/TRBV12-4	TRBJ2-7	TGTGCCAGCAGTCCCGGACAGGGAAGCGAGCAGTACTTC	CASSPGQGSEQYF
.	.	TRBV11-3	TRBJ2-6	TGTGCCAGCAGCTCCACCGCGGGGTCCTGGGCCAACGTCCTGACTTTC	CASSSTAGSWANVLTF
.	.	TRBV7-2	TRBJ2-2	TGTGCCAGCAGCTTATCCGGCACCGGGGAGCTGTTTTTT	CASSLSGTGELFF
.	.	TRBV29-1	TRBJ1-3	TGCAGCGTTGAAGTTCTGAGTCGGAACACCATATATTTT	CSVEVLSRNTIYF
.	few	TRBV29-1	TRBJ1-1	TGCAGCGTATTGGACACTGAAGCTTTCTTT	CSVLDTEAFF
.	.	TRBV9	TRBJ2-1	TGTGCCAGCAGCGTAGTCGGACTGGGTTACAATGAGCAGTTCTTC	CASSVVGLGYNEQFF
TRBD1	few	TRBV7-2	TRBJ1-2	TGTGCCAGCAGCTTGGGGGGGCGGGGACAGGGTCACTATGGCTACACCTTC	CASSLGGRGQGHYGYTF
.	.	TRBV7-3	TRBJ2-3	TGTGCCAGCAGTCGTTACGGAGGGGGGGCAGATACGCAGTATTTT	CASSRYGGGADTQYF
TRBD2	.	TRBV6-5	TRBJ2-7	TGTGCCAGCCCCGACCCGGGACTAGCGGGAGGCAGCTCCTACGAGCAGTACTTC	CASPDPGLAGGSSYEQYF
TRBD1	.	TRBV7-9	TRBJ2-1	TGTGCCAGCAGCCCCAACGACAGGGTCCACAATGAGCAGTTCTTC	CASSPNDRVHNEQFF
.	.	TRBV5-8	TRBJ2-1	TGTGCCAGCAGCATCGGGCCCCCACCCCTCAATGAGCAGTTCTTC	CASSIGPPPLNEQFF
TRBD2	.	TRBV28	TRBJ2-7	TGTGCCAGCGTTGACCGGGGGGGGCCCGACTTC	CASVDRGGPDF
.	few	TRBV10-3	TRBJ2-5	TGTGCCATCAGTGATTGGGATGAAGAGACCCAGTACTTC	CAISDWDEETQYF
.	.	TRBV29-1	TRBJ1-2	TGCAGCGCAACGGACAATAACTATGGCTACACCTTC	CSATDNNYGYTF
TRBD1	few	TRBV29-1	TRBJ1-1	TGCAGCGTTGTCATCACAGGGGGCGGCACTGAAGCTTTCTTT	CSVVITGGGTEAFF
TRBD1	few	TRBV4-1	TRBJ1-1	TGCGCCAGCAGCGCGCAGACAGGGATGAACACTGAAGCTTTCTTT	CASSAQTGMNTEAFF
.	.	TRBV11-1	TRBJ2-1	TGTGCCAGCAGCTTAGTCGGGGCTACCCCCTACAATGAGCAGTTCTTC	CASSLVGATPYNEQFF
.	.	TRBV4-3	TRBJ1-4	TGCGCCAGCAGCCCGGACAGCCAACCGGGGAAACTGTTTTTT	CASSPDSQPGKLFF
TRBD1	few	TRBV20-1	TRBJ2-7	TGCAGTGCTTCGGGACAGGCAGTGAGGGAGCAGTACTTC	CSASGQAVREQYF
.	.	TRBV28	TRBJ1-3	TGTGCCAGCATCCGGCCAGGGAGCATAGCCACCATATATTTT	CASIRPGSIATIYF
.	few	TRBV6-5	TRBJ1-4	TGTGCCAGCAGCCCTCAAAACGACGAAAAACTGTTTTTT	CASSPQNDEKLFF
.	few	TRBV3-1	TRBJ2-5	TGTGCCAGCAGCTTCGGGAGTCAAGAGACCCAGTACTTC	CASSFGSQETQYF
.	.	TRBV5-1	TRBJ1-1	TGCGCCAGCAGCTTGGACGGCGCATGGGGTGCTTTCTTT	CASSLDGAWGAFF
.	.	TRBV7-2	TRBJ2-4	TGTGCCAGCAGCTTAGCGCCTGGGGAGGTGGCCAAAAACATTCAGTACTTC	CASSLAPGEVAKNIQYF
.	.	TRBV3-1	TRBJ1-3	TGTGCCAGCAGCCAACCTGGAAACACCATATATTTT	CASSQPGNTIYF
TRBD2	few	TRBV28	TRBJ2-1	TGTGCCAGCAGTTTTTTGACTAGCGGCGTGCAGTTCTTC	CASSFLTSGVQFF
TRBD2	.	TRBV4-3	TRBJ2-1	TGCGCCAGCAGCCAAGATGACCCTAGCGGGGTTTCCTACAATGAGCAGTTCTTC	CASSQDDPSGVSYNEQFF
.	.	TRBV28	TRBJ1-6	TGTGCCAGCAGTTTACATTCACCCCTCCACTTT	CASSLHSPLHF
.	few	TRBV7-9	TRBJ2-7	TGTGCCAGCAGCTTGACCTACGAGCAGTACTTC	CASSLTYEQYF
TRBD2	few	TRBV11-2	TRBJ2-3	TGTGCCAGCAGCTTAGCGTTAGCGGGAGGAGGAGATACGCAGTATTTT	CASSLALAGGGDTQYF
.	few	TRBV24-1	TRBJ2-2	TGTGCCACCAGTGATGGGGGAACCGGGGAGCTGTTTTTT	CATSDGGTGELFF
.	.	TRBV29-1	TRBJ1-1	TGCAGCGTTGTGGATACTTGGCAGAACACTGAAGCTTTCTTT	CSVVDTWQNTEAFF
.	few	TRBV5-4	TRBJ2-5	TGTGCCAGCAGTTCTAGTATACAAGAGACCCAGTACTTC	CASSSSIQETQYF
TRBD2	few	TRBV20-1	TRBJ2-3	TGCAGTGCTAGAGACGGAGGGAGGGGCGCAGATACGCAGTATTTT	CSARDGGRGADTQYF
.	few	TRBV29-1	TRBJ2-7	TGCAGCGTTGCGGGACAAGCATACGAGCAGTACTTC	CSVAGQAYEQYF